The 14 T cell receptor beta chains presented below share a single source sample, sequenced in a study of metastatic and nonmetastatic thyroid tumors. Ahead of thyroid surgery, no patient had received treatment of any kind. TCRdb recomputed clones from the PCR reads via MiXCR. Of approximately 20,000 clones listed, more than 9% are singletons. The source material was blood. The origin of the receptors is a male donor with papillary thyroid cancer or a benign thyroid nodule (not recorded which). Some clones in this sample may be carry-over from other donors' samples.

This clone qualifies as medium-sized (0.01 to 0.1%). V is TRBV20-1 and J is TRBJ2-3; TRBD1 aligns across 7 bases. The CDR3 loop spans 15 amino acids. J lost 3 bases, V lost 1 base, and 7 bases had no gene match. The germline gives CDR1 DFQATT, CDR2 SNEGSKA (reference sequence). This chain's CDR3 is CSARGQGTGTDTQYF. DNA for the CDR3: TGCAGTGCTAGAGGACAGGGTACAGGAACAGATACGCAGTATTTT.

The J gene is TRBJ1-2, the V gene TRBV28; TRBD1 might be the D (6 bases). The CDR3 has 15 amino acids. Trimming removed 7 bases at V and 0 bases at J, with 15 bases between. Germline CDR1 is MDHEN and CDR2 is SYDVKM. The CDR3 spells CASNSLQGANYGYTF. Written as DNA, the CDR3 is TGTGCCAGCAATTCCTTACAGGGAGCTAACTATGGCTACACCTTC.

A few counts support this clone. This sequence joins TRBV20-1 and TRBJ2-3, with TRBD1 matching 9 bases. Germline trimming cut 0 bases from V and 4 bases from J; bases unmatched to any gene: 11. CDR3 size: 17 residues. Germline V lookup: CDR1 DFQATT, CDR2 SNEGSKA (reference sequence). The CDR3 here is CSARDLRTGAGPDTQYF. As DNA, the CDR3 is TGCAGTGCTAGAGATCTGAGGACAGGGGCAGGTCCAGATACGCAGTATTTT.

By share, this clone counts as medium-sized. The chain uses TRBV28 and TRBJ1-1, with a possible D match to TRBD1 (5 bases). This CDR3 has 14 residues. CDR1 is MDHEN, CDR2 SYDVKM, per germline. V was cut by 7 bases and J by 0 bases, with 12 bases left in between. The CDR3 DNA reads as TGTGCCAGCACCTCAGGGCTGGTGAACACTGAAGCTTTCTTT. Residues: CASTSGLVNTEAFF.

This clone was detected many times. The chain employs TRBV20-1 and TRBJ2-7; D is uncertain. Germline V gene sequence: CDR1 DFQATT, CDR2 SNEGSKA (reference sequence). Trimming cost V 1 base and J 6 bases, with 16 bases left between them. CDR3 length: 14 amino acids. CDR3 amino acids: CSARAPFPRSEQYF. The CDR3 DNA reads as TGCAGTGCTAGAGCTCCATTTCCCAGGTCCGAGCAGTACTTC.

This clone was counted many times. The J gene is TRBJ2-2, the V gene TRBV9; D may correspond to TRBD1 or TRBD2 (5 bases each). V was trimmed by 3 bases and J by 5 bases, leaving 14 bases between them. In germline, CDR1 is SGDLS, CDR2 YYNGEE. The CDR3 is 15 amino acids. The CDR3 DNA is TGTGCCAGCAGCGCCGGGACGGCCGAAACCGGGGAGCTGTTTTTT. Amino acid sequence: CASSAGTAETGELFF.

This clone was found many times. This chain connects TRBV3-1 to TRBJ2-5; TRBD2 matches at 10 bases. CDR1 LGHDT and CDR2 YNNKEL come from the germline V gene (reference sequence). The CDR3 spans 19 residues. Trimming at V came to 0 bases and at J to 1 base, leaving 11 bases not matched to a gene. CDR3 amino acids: CASSQDGGLAEPIQETQYF. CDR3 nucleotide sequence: TGTGCCAGCAGCCAAGATGGCGGACTAGCGGAGCCCATCCAAGAGACCCAGTACTTC.

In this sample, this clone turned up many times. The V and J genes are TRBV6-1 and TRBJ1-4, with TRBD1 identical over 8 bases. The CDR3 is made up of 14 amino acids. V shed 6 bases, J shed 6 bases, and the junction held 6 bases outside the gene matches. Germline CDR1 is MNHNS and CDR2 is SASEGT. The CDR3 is CASSSGGEYEKLFF. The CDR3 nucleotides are TGTGCCAGCAGCTCAGGGGGCGAGTATGAAAAACTGTTTTTT.

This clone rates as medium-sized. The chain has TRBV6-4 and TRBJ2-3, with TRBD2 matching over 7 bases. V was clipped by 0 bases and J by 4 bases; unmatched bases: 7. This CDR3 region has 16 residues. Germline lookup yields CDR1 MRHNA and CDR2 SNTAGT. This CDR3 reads CASSDSTGGGADTQYF. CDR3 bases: TGTGCCAGCAGTGACTCAACGGGAGGCGGGGCAGATACGCAGTATTTT.

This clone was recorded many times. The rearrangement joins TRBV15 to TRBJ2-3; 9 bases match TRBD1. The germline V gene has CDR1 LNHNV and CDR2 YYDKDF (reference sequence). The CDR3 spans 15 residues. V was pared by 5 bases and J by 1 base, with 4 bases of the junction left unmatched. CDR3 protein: CATSLRDRGTDTQYF. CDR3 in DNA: TGTGCCACCAGCCTCCGGGACAGGGGCACAGATACGCAGTATTTT.

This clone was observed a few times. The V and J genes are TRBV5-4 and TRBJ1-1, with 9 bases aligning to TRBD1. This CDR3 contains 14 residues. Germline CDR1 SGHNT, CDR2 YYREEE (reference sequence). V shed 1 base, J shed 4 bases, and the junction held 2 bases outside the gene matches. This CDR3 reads CASSLKQGATEAFF. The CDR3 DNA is TGTGCCAGCAGCTTGAAACAGGGGGCCACTGAAGCTTTCTTT. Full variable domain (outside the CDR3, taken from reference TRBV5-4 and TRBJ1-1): ETGVTQSPTHLIKTRGQQVTLRCSSQSGHNTVSWYQQALGQGPQFIFQYYREEENGRGNFPPRFSGLQFPNYSSELNVNALELDDSALYLCASSLKQGATEAFFGQGTRLTVV.

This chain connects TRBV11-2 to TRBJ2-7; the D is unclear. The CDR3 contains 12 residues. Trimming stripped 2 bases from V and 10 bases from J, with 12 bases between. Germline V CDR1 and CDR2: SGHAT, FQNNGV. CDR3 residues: CASSLRANYQYF. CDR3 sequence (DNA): TGTGCCAGCAGCTTAAGGGCTAACTATCAGTACTTC.

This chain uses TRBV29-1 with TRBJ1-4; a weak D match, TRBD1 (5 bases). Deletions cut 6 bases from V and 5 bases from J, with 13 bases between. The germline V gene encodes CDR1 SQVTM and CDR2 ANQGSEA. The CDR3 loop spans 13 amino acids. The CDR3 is CSVTGRRNEKLFF. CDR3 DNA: TGCAGCGTCACGGGACGGAGAAATGAAAAACTGTTTTTT.

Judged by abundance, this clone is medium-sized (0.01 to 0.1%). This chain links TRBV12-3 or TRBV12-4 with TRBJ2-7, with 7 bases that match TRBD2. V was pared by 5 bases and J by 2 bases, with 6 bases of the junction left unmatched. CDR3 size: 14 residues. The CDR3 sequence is CASSPSGAAYEQYF. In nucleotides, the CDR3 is TGTGCCAGCAGTCCGAGCGGGGCCGCCTACGAGCAGTACTTC.